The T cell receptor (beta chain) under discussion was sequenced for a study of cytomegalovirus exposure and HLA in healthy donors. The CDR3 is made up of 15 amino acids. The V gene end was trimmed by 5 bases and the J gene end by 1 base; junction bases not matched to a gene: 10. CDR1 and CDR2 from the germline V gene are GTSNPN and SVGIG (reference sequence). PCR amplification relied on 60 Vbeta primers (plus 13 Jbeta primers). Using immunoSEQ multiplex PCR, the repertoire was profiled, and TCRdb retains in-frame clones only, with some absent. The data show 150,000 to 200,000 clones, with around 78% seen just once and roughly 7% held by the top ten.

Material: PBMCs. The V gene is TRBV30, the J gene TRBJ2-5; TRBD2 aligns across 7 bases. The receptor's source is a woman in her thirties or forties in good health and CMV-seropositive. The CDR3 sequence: CAWLPRGLPQETQYF. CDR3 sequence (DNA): TGTGCCTGGCTTCCGAGGGGACTACCCCAAGAGACCCAGTACTTC.